The present TCR beta chain was sequenced within a study of blood T cell repertoires in COVID-19. For the study at large: Collection of acute and convalescent COVID-19 samples took place in the United States, Italy and Spain. PBMCs, B-cell-depleted T cells, or T cells provided the cDNA or gDNA that made up the material.

In the authors' workflow: Reference gene primer amplification gave estimated nucleated cell counts. Sequencing was performed with immunoSEQ multiplex PCR; in TCRdb, only in-frame clones are kept and a portion is missing. V and J calls and clone size are given by that table; D and trimming were obtained from the DNA. The table has roughly 290,000 clones, 85% seen once. The CDR3 is 13 amino acids. Per the germline V gene, CDR1 is MNHEY and CDR2 is SMNVEV (reference sequence). Between the trimmed V and J ends, which lost 1 base and 14 bases, there was a span of 12 bases. Input material: peripheral blood. The chain is built from TRBV27 and TRBJ1-6, with D maybe TRBD1 (5 bases). This receptor was taken from a woman aged 50 to 65 with active or convalescent COVID-19. This CDR3 is CASSLLYGGALHF. The CDR3 nucleotides read TGTGCCAGCAGTTTATTATACGGAGGGGCCCTCCACTTT.